These 28 T cell receptor beta chains originate from one sample sequenced in a study of shared clonotypes between healthy human individuals. Data came from immunoSEQ multiplex PCR; TCRdb stores just in-frame clones and leaves some out. Found here are about 980,000 clones, approximately 80% of them singletons; the top ten hold about 1.5%. Sequencing used memory CD4+ T cells sorted from blood. The subset: CD45RA-negative fraction. The receptors stem from a man aged 18 to 30 in good health.

The chain joins TRBV6-1 to TRBJ1-4, with D maybe TRBD1 (6 bases). The CDR3 covers 14 residues. V gave up 7 bases and J gave up 8 bases, with 17 bases separating them. CDR1 is MNHNS, CDR2 SASEGT, per germline. The CDR3 DNA is TGTGCCAGCACTAAAACGGGGGCGGGAGAAAAACTGTTTTTT. This codes for CASTKTGAGEKLFF.

The chain joins TRBV25-1 to TRBJ1-2; no firm D call. Trimming shortened V by 2 bases and J by 0 bases, and 7 bases separated the two germline ends. This CDR3 contains 14 residues. From germline, CDR1 is MGHDK and CDR2 SYGVNS. The CDR3 DNA follows: TGTGCCAGCAGTGAAACCGGGCCTAACTATGGCTACACCTTC. It yields the protein CASSETGPNYGYTF.

The rearrangement uses TRBV5-1 and TRBJ1-6; unclear D gene. Germline loops: CDR1 SGHRS, CDR2 YFSETQ. Trimming left V 0 bases short and J 8 bases short, with 6 bases between. The CDR3 consists of 13 residues. CDR3 sequence reads: CASSLEVDSPLHF. The CDR3 nucleotides read TGCGCCAGCAGCTTGGAGGTGGATTCACCCCTCCACTTT.

In this sample, this clone turned up once. With a far larger clone one base away, a read error is the likely cause. Other DNA sequences in this specimen translate into the identical CDR3. This sequence joins TRBV25-1 and TRBJ1-1; D uncertain. V was pared by 6 bases and J by 1 base, with 3 bases between. The CDR3 runs to 11 residues. Per germline, CDR1 MGHDK and CDR2 SYGVNS. CDR3 sequence: CASRGNTEAFF. In DNA form, the CDR3 reads TGTGCCAGCAGGGGGAACACTGAAGCTTTCTTT.

V gene TRBV11-2 combines with J gene TRBJ1-6; D is unresolved. The CDR3 covers 15 residues. Trimming left V 1 base short and J 6 bases short, with 10 bases between. Germline loops: CDR1 SGHAT, CDR2 FQNNGV. The CDR3 DNA reads TGTGCCAGCAGCTTAGTGTCGAGGCGTAATTCACCCCTCCACTTT. This codes for CASSLVSRRNSPLHF.

This chain uses TRBV6-1 with TRBJ2-7, with D possibly being TRBD1 (6 bases). The CDR3 sequence is 13 residues long. V shed 10 bases and J shed 9 bases, with 22 bases lying between them. Germline lookup yields CDR1 MNHNS and CDR2 SASEGT. The DNA for the CDR3 is TGTGCCACCTCCCAGGGGCCGGGTGAGTTGCAGTACTTC. It yields the protein CATSQGPGELQYF.

This clone was counted at least ten times. The gene calls are TRBV7-8 and TRBJ2-5; 7 bases are shared with TRBD1. Germline V gives CDR1 SGHVS, CDR2 FQNEAQ. J was trimmed by 2 bases and V by 1 base; bases with no gene match: 1. The CDR3 runs to 14 residues. The CDR3 DNA reads as TGTGCCAGCAGCTTAGGCAGGGGGCAAGAGACCCAGTACTTC. This translates into CASSLGRGQETQYF.

This chain connects TRBV4-1 to TRBJ2-1; 9 nucleotides match TRBD2. The CDR3 consists of 16 residues. Germline V gene data show CDR1 as MGHRA and CDR2 as YSYEKL. The ends lost 4 bases at V and 1 base at J; junction bases unmatched: 5. CDR3 DNA: TGCGCCAGCAGCCGGTCAACTAGCGGGTCCTACAATGAGCAGTTCTTC. Translated, it gives CASSRSTSGSYNEQFF.

CDR3: CSALRLSGELFF. For the CDR3, the DNA is TGCAGCGCCCTTCGACTTTCCGGGGAGCTGTTTTTT. V is TRBV29-1 and J is TRBJ2-2; D gene ambiguous. CDR1 and CDR2 from the germline V gene are SQVTM and ANQGSEA. The ends were cut back, 7 bases at V and 6 bases at J, with 12 bases in the middle. The CDR3 totals 12 residues.

The gene calls are TRBV10-3 and TRBJ2-7, with D maybe TRBD1 (5 bases). The germline gives CDR1 ENHRY, CDR2 SYGVKD. The CDR3 is 11 amino acids. The V end lost 4 bases, the J end lost 4 bases, and 5 bases lay between the germline ends. The CDR3 region has the DNA TGTGCCATCAGTGCAGGGTACGAGCAGTACTTC. It codes for CAISAGYEQYF.

In its sample, this clone was seen a few times. This CDR3 is also generated by other DNA sequences in the sample. The chain couples TRBV9 to TRBJ2-3; D is uncertain. V shed 4 bases and J shed 2 bases, with 8 bases lying between them. Germline assignment: CDR1 SGDLS and CDR2 YYNGEE. The CDR3 has 13 amino acids. CDR3 coding DNA: TGTGCCAGCAGCCCTCACCCCACAGATACGCAGTATTTT. It is translated as CASSPHPTDTQYF.

The rearrangement uses TRBV10-3 and TRBJ1-6; no clear D. Trimming took off 6 bases at V and 6 bases at J, with 15 bases between the two ends. This CDR3 is built from 15 residues. Looked up from germline, CDR1 is ENHRY and CDR2 is SYGVKD. The CDR3 sequence is CAISGRTGGNSPLHF. In nucleotides, the CDR3 is TGTGCCATCAGCGGCCGGACTGGCGGTAATTCACCCCTCCACTTT.

The rearrangement links TRBV19 to TRBJ2-2; 7 bases fit TRBD2. From germline, CDR1 is LNHDA and CDR2 SQIVND (reference sequence). J gave up 4 bases and V 6 bases, and 8 bases lay outside the gene matches. The CDR3 is 15 residues long. The CDR3 spells CASRPWGGFTGELFF. The CDR3 bases are TGTGCCAGTAGACCCTGGGGGGGATTCACCGGGGAGCTGTTTTTT.

V gene TRBV10-2 combines with J gene TRBJ2-7, with a possible D match to TRBD1 (5 bases). Between the trimmed V and J ends, which lost 6 bases and 3 bases, there was a span of 12 bases. The CDR3 is made up of 13 amino acids. Germline CDR1 and CDR2: WSHSY and SAAADI. The CDR3: CASRNGANYEQYF. CDR3 bases: TGCGCCAGCAGAAATGGGGCAAACTACGAGCAGTACTTC.

This clone has more than one count but fewer than ten. V and J are TRBV28 and TRBJ1-6; 11 bases line up with TRBD1. V lost 5 bases, J lost 9 bases, and 9 bases stayed unmatched. The CDR3 loop spans 16 amino acids. Germline loops: CDR1 MDHEN, CDR2 SYDVKM. The CDR3 DNA reads TGTGCCAGCAGTATCTCGGGACAGGGGGTAGGTTCACCCCTCCACTTT. This gives the protein CASSISGQGVGSPLHF.

The J gene is TRBJ1-3, the V gene TRBV11-2, with D unresolved. Germline assignment: CDR1 SGHAT and CDR2 FQNNGV. Trimming removed 4 bases at V and 7 bases at J, with 8 bases between. The CDR3 runs 12 residues. The chain's CDR3 is CASSSQRNTIYF. CDR3 DNA sequence: TGTGCCAGCAGCTCACAGCGGAACACCATATATTTT.

This clone has just a few counts. The CDR3 DNA is TGCGCCAGCAGCTTGGCCGGGGCAGGGGAGGCCGGGGAGCTGTTTTTT. It encodes CASSLAGAGEAGELFF. This chain connects TRBV5-1 to TRBJ2-2; D possibly matches TRBD1 or TRBD2 (6 bases each). The CDR3 runs 16 residues. Trimming took off 0 bases at V and 6 bases at J, with 15 bases between the two ends. Germline V gene data show CDR1 as SGHRS and CDR2 as YFSETQ.

The chain has TRBV5-1 and TRBJ2-3, with D unresolved. V was cut by 3 bases and J by 1 base, with 12 bases left in between. The germline V gene has CDR1 SGHRS and CDR2 YFSETQ. The CDR3 sequence is 15 residues long. The CDR3 coding sequence is TGCGCCAGCAGCTGGGCAGGTACAGGCACAGATACGCAGTATTTT. Amino acid sequence: CASSWAGTGTDTQYF.

V gene TRBV2 combines with J gene TRBJ1-5, with 8 bases lining up with TRBD1. CDR3 size: 17 residues. Germline assignment: CDR1 SNHLY and CDR2 FYNNEI. With 6 bases clipped from V and 6 bases from J, the junction kept 16 bases outside the gene matches. DNA of the CDR3: TGTGCCAGCAGAGGACAGGGAGCTTTTGTTTCGGGTCAGCCCCAGCATTTT. Protein product: CASRGQGAFVSGQPQHF.

This chain links TRBV6-6 with TRBJ1-2; D ambiguous. Germline assignment: CDR1 MNHNY and CDR2 SVGAGI (reference sequence). The CDR3 contains 13 residues. Between the trimmed V and J ends, which lost 6 bases and 4 bases, there was a span of 12 bases. Written as DNA, the CDR3 is TGTGCCAGCAGCATCGACAATCTCTATGGCTACACCTTC. This encodes CASSIDNLYGYTF.

The CDR3 spells CASSSGQGPGETQYF. In DNA, the CDR3 is TGTGCCAGTAGTAGTGGACAGGGGCCCGGAGAGACCCAGTACTTC. The chain employs TRBV19 and TRBJ2-5; 9 nucleotides agree with TRBD1. Trimming cost V 4 bases and J 4 bases; bases outside gene matches: 7. Germline assignment: CDR1 LNHDA and CDR2 SQIVND (reference sequence). The CDR3 sequence is 15 residues long.

The genes are TRBV29-1 and TRBJ2-2; 7 bases are shared with TRBD1. CDR3 size: 16 residues. V lost 4 bases, J lost 4 bases, and 12 bases stayed unmatched. Germline V gene sequence: CDR1 SQVTM, CDR2 ANQGSEA. CDR3 region: CSVGTGTLVTTGELFF. CDR3 in DNA: TGCAGCGTTGGGACAGGAACCCTAGTAACCACCGGGGAGCTGTTTTTT.

To note about this clone: At the DNA level, this CDR3 is encoded by other sequences in the same sample as well. This chain connects TRBV6-6 to TRBJ2-7, with D possibly being TRBD2 (5 bases). This CDR3 is 13 amino acids long. Trimming cost V 2 bases and J 4 bases, with 9 bases left between them. Germline CDR1 reads MNHNY; CDR2 reads SVGAGI (reference sequence). The CDR3 sequence is CASSYRDSYEQYF. CDR3 DNA: TGTGCCAGCAGTTACCGGGATTCTTACGAGCAGTACTTC.

V and J are TRBV19 and TRBJ1-6, with 7 bases aligning to TRBD1. J lost 7 bases, V lost 1 base, and 4 bases had no gene match. There are 15 residues in the CDR3. Germline V gene sequence: CDR1 LNHDA, CDR2 SQIVND (reference sequence). The CDR3 region has the DNA TGTGCCAGTAGTATAGGGGGGACAGAAAATTCACCCCTCCACTTT. As protein: CASSIGGTENSPLHF.

V usage is TRBV6-1 and J usage is TRBJ2-5, with 8 nucleotides matching TRBD1. The CDR3 is 15 residues long. The germline gives CDR1 MNHNS, CDR2 SASEGT. V shed 3 bases, J shed 1 base, and the junction held 4 bases outside the gene matches. This CDR3 is CASSDYQGAQETQYF. The CDR3 bases are TGTGCCAGCAGTGATTACCAGGGGGCCCAAGAGACCCAGTACTTC.

In this sample, this clone turned up once. The chain couples TRBV18 to TRBJ2-1; D not resolved. The V end lost 1 base, the J end lost 9 bases, and 10 bases lay between the germline ends. CDR3 length equals 13 residues. Germline-derived CDR1 and CDR2 are KGHSH and LQKENI. The CDR3 loop is CASSPRSEAEQFF. The CDR3 DNA is TGTGCCAGCTCACCACGGTCAGAGGCTGAGCAGTTCTTC.

The chain recombines TRBV6-1 with TRBJ1-3; D call uncertain. Between the trimmed V and J ends, which lost 6 bases and 1 base, there was a span of 10 bases. The CDR3 spans 14 residues. Germline V gene lookup returns CDR1 MNHNS and CDR2 SASEGT. The CDR3: CASRRTKSGNTIYF. In DNA, the CDR3 is TGTGCCAGCAGGCGCACAAAATCTGGAAACACCATATATTTT.

This clone occurred a few times. The chain employs TRBV9 and TRBJ2-7, with D possibly being TRBD1 or TRBD2 (5 bases each). The CDR3 runs 15 residues. Germline V gene lookup returns CDR1 SGDLS and CDR2 YYNGEE. V was shortened by 1 base and J by 0 bases, with 11 bases between the two germline ends. CDR3 sequence: CASSVYRDHSYEQYF. As DNA, the CDR3 is TGTGCCAGCAGCGTATACCGGGACCACTCCTACGAGCAGTACTTC.